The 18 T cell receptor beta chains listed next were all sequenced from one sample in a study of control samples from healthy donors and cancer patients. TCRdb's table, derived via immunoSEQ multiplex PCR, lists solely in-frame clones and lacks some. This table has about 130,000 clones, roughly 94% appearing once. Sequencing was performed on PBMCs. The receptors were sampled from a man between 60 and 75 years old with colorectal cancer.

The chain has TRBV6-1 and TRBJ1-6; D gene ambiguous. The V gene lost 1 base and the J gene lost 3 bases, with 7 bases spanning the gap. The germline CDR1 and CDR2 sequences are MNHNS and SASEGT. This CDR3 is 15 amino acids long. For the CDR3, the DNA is TGTGCCAGCAGTGAAGGCCCGGTCTATAATTCACCCCTCCACTTT. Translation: CASSEGPVYNSPLHF.

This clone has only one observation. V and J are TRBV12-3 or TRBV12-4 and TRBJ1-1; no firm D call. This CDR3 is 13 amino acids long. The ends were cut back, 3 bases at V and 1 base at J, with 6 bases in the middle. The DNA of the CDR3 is TGTGCCAGCAGTTTGCAGAAGAACACTGAAGCTTTCTTT. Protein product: CASSLQKNTEAFF.

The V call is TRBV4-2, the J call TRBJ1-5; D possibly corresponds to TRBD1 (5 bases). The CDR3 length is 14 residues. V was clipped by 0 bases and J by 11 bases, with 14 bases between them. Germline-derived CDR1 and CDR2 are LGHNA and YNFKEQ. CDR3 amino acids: CASSQDLGGRSQHF. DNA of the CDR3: TGTGCCAGCAGCCAAGATCTCGGGGGAAGGTCCCAGCATTTT.

DNA for the CDR3: TGTGCCAGCAGCCAGGGACAGGGGACCTATGGCTACACCTTC. Translated, it gives CASSQGQGTYGYTF. The V call is TRBV3-1 (or the pseudogene TRBV3-2), the J call TRBJ1-2, with TRBD1 matching 10 bases. In germline, CDR1 is LGHDT, CDR2 YNNKEL (reference sequence). This CDR3 has 14 residues. V dropped 3 bases and J dropped 4; count of bases not matched to a gene: 2.

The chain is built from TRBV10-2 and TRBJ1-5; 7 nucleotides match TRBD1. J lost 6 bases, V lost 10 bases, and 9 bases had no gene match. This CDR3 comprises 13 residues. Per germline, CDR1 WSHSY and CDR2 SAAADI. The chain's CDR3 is CATTTGLGQPQHF. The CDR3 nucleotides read TGCGCCACCACGACAGGGTTGGGTCAGCCCCAGCATTTT.

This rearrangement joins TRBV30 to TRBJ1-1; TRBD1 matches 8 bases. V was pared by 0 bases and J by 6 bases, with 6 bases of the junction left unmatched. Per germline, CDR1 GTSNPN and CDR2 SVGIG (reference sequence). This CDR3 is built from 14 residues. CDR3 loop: CAWSVIDRGSEAFF. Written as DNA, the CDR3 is TGTGCCTGGAGTGTAATAGACAGGGGTTCTGAAGCTTTCTTT. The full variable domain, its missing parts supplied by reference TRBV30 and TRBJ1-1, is SQTIHQWPATLVQPVGSPLSLECTVEGTSNPNLYWYRQAAGRGLQLLFYSVGIGQISSEVPQNLSASRPQDRQFILSSKKLLLSDSGFYLCAWSVIDRGSEAFFGQGTRLTVV.

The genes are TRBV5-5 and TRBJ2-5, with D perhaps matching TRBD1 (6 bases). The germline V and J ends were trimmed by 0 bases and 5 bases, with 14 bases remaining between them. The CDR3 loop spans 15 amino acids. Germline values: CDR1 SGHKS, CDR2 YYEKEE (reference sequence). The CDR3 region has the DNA TGTGCCAGCAGCTTGGAGGGACATCGAGTGGAGACCCAGTACTTC. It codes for CASSLEGHRVETQYF.

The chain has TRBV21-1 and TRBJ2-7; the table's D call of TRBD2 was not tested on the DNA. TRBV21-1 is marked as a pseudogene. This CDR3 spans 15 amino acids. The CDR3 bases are TGTGCCAGCAGCACTCGAGCGGGGGGAGGAAACGAGCAGTACTTC. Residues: CASSTRAGGGNEQYF.

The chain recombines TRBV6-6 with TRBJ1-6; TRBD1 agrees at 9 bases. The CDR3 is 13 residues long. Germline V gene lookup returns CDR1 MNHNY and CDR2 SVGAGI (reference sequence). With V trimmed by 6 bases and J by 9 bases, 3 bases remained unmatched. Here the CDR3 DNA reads TGTGCCAGCAGGGGACAGGGTGGTTCACCCCTCCACTTT. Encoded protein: CASRGQGGSPLHF.

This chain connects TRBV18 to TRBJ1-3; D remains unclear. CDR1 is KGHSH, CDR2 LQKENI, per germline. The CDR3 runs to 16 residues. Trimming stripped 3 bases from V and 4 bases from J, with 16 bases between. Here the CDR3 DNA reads TGTGCCAGCTCACCGGATTCCGGGCCCATCGGAAACACCATATATTTT. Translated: CASSPDSGPIGNTIYF.

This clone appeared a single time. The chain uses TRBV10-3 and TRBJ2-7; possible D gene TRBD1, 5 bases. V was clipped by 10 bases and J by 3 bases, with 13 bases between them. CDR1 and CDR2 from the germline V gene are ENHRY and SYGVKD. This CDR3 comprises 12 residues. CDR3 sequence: CATMDTNYEQYF. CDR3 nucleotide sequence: TGTGCCACGATGGACACTAACTACGAGCAGTACTTC.

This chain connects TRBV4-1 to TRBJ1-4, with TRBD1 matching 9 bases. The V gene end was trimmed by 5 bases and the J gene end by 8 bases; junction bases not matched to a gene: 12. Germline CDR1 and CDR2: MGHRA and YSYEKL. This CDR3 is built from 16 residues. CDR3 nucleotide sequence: TGCGCCAGCAGCACCCGATCGACAGGGGGAGGAGAAAAACTGTTTTTT. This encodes CASSTRSTGGGEKLFF.

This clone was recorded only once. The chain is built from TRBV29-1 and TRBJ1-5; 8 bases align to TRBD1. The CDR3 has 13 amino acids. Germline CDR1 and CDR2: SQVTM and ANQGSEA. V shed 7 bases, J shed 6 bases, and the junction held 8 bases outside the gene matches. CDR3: CSASRGPGQPQHF. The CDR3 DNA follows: TGCAGCGCCTCCAGGGGGCCAGGTCAGCCCCAGCATTTT. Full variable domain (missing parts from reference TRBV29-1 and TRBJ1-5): SAVISQKPSRDICQRGTSLTIQCQVDSQVTMMFWYRQQPGQSLTLIATANQGSEATYESGFVIDKFPISRPNLTFSTLTVSNMSPEDSSIYLCSASRGPGQPQHFGDGTRLSIL.

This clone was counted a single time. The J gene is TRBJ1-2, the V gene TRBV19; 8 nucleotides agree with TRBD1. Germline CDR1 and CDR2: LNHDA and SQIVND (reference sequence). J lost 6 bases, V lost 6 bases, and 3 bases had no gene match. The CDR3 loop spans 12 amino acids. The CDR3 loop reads CASRSQGDGYTF. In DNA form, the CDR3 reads TGTGCCAGTAGGTCACAGGGGGATGGCTACACCTTC. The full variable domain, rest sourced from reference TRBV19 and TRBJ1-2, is DGGITQSPKYLFRKEGQNVTLSCEQNLNHDAMYWYRQDPGQGLRLIYYSQIVNDFQKGDIAEGYSVSREKKESFPLTVTSAQKNPTAFYLCASRSQGDGYTFGSGTRLTVV.

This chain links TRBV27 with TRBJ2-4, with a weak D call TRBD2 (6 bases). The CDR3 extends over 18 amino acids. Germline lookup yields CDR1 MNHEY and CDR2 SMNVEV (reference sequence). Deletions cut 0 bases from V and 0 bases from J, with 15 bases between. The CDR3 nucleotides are TGTGCCAGCAGTTTATCTCATCGGACGGGGGTAGCCAAAAACATTCAGTACTTC. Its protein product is CASSLSHRTGVAKNIQYF.

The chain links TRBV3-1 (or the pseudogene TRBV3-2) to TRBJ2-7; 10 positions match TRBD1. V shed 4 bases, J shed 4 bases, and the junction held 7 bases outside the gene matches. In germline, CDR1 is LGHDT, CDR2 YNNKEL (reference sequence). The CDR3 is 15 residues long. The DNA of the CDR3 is TGTGCCAGCAGCCGGCCCGGGACAGGGGTTTACGAGCAGTACTTC. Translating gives CASSRPGTGVYEQYF.

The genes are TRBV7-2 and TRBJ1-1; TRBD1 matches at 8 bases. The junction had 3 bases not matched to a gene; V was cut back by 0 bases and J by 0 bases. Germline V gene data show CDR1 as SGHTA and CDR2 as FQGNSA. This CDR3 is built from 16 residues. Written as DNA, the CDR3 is TGTGCCAGCAGCTTAGCGAGGACAGGGATGAACACTGAAGCTTTCTTT. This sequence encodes CASSLARTGMNTEAFF.

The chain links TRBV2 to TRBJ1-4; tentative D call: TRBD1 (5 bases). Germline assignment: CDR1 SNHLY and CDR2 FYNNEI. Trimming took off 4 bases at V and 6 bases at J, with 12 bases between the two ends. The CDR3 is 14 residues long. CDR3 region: CASSAGRVDEKLFF. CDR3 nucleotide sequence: TGTGCCAGCAGTGCTGGCAGGGTCGATGAAAAACTGTTTTTT. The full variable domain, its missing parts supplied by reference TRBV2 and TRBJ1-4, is EPEVTQTPSHQVTQMGQEVILRCVPISNHLYFYWYRQILGQKVEFLVSFYNNEISEKSEIFDDQFSVERPDGSNFTLKIRSTKLEDSAMYFCASSAGRVDEKLFFGSGTQLSVL.